The 32 T cell receptor beta chains given below trace back to one sample, sequenced in a study of CD8 T cells in ankylosing spondylitis. MiXCR, applied by TCRdb to the 5' RACE reads, yields one record per CDR3 protein. Of 130,000 to 150,000 distinct CDR3 sequences listed, about 8% are singletons. Sample: synovial fluid, either unsorted or a sorted T cell fraction (not recorded which). These TCRs come from a male donor with ankylosing spondylitis.

This sequence joins TRBV18 and TRBJ2-7; a weak D match, TRBD1 (6 bases). CDR3 size: 15 residues. In germline, CDR1 is KGHSH, CDR2 LQKENI. V was clipped by 3 bases and J by 0 bases, with 12 bases between them. CDR3 bases: TGTGCCAGCTCACCCTACCGGGACACCTCCTACGAGCAGTACTTC. This codes for CASSPYRDTSYEQYF. The full variable domain, in which reference TRBV18 and TRBJ2-7 provide the parts outside the CDR3, is NAGVMQNPRHLVRRRGQEARLRCSPMKGHSHVYWYRQLPEEGLKFMVYLQKENIIDESGMPKERFSAEFPKEGPSILRIQQVVRGDSAAYFCASSPYRDTSYEQYFGPGTRLTVT.

Note on this clonotype: At one end, the junction sequence differs from germline, possibly due to a read error. V usage is TRBV19 and J usage is TRBJ1-1; D is ambiguous. Per the germline V gene, CDR1 is LNHDA and CDR2 is SQIVND (reference sequence). The CDR3 covers 13 residues. CDR3 loop: CASGIGYPPEAFF. The CDR3 region has the DNA TGTGCCAGTGGTATAGGATACCCGCCCGAAGCTTTCTTT.

This clonotype was detected ten times or more. The chain links TRBV6-1 to TRBJ1-1; D remains unclear. Germline assignment: CDR1 MNHNS and CDR2 SASEGT. The V gene lost 7 bases and the J gene lost 1 base, with 16 bases spanning the gap. The CDR3 consists of 15 residues. CDR3 in amino acids: CASTPPGVWNTEAFF. CDR3 bases: TGTGCCAGCACCCCCCCCGGGGTCTGGAACACTGAAGCTTTCTTT.

This clonotype was counted ten times or more. The chain carries TRBV3-1 and TRBJ2-7; a weak D match, TRBD2 (6 bases). Between the trimmed V and J ends, which lost 4 bases and 8 bases, there was a span of 15 bases. CDR1 LGHDT and CDR2 YNNKEL come from the germline V gene (reference sequence). The CDR3 covers 13 residues. CDR3 region: CASSPTRSGKQYF. The CDR3 DNA reads TGTGCCAGCAGCCCGACTAGATCAGGGAAGCAGTACTTC.

This clonotype turned up a few times. The chain recombines TRBV7-2 with TRBJ2-7; D is unclear. Trimming left V 1 base short and J 1 base short, with 14 bases between. This CDR3 region has 16 residues. The germline V gene has CDR1 SGHTA and CDR2 FQGNSA. This chain's CDR3 is CASSLGVGRGSYEQYF. The CDR3 nucleotides are TGTGCCAGCAGCTTAGGGGTCGGGCGCGGTTCCTACGAGCAGTACTTC.

This clonotype showed up just a few times. The V and J genes are TRBV18 and TRBJ1-1; tentatively, D is TRBD1 (5 bases). This CDR3 has 16 residues. Germline V gives CDR1 KGHSH, CDR2 LQKENI. Trimming shortened V by 0 bases and J by 5 bases, and 16 bases separated the two germline ends. In DNA, the CDR3 is TGTGCCAGCTCACCACCCTCAGGGCCCGGGAGGACTGAAGCTTTCTTT. Translating gives CASSPPSGPGRTEAFF.

This clonotype was seen only a few times. The gene calls are TRBV4-3 and TRBJ2-3; 14 bases are shared with TRBD2. Germline CDR1 LGHNA, CDR2 YSLEER. CDR3 length: 18 residues. The J segment lost 6 bases and the V segment lost 4 bases, leaving 12 bases of the junction unmatched. CDR3 in DNA: TGCGCCAGCAGCCGGTTTACCGGGACTAGCGGGAGAGGGGATACGCAGTATTTT. It codes for CASSRFTGTSGRGDTQYF.

The V and J genes are TRBV5-5 and TRBJ2-3, with D unclear. The CDR3 consists of 14 residues. CDR1 SGHKS and CDR2 YYEKEE come from the germline V gene (reference sequence). V was trimmed by 1 base and J by 5 bases, leaving 11 bases between them. CDR3 sequence (DNA): TGTGCCAGCAGCTTGCTGGGTTACGGAGATACGCAGTATTTT. It encodes CASSLLGYGDTQYF.

This clonotype has a count of ten or more. The chain has TRBV4-3 and TRBJ2-3; perhaps TRBD1 as D (5 bases). This CDR3 is 17 amino acids long. V was shortened by 4 bases and J by 4 bases, with 21 bases between the two germline ends. Germline V gene sequence: CDR1 LGHNA, CDR2 YSLEER. CDR3 sequence: CASSPRTFGEGADTQYF. The CDR3 DNA sequence: TGCGCCAGCAGCCCACGCACCTTCGGCGAAGGGGCAGATACGCAGTATTTT.

The chain is built from TRBV6-1 and TRBJ2-2; 8 bases map to TRBD2. Germline V gives CDR1 MNHNS, CDR2 SASEGT. The CDR3 totals 15 residues. After removal of 6 bases from V and 1 base from J, the junction contained 4 bases not matched to a gene. The chain's CDR3 is CASRQRERNTGELFF. The CDR3 DNA is TGTGCCAGCAGACAGCGGGAGAGGAACACCGGGGAGCTGTTTTTT.

This clonotype has a count of ten or more. The rearrangement uses TRBV20-1 and TRBJ1-2; D is unresolved. The V and J ends lost 2 bases and 4 bases respectively, with 17 bases between them. Germline V gives CDR1 DFQATT, CDR2 SNEGSKA (reference sequence). The length of the CDR3 is 15 residues. The CDR3 here is CSARPPGAQLYGYTF. DNA of the CDR3: TGCAGTGCTAGACCTCCGGGAGCTCAACTCTATGGCTACACCTTC.

In its sample, this clonotype was seen many times. The CDR3 is CSARRAGVNTGELFF. In DNA form, the CDR3 reads TGCAGTGCTAGGAGAGCGGGAGTCAACACCGGGGAGCTGTTTTTT. The chain has TRBV20-1 and TRBJ2-2; 8 bases match TRBD2. Losses at the gene ends were 3 bases for V and 2 bases for J; bases not matched to a gene: 5. CDR1 is DFQATT, CDR2 SNEGSKA, per germline (reference sequence). The CDR3 totals 15 residues.

This clonotype was recorded at least ten times. The chain recombines TRBV18 with TRBJ2-1; D is unresolved. The length of the CDR3 is 13 residues. The V end was cut by 3 bases, the J end by 7 bases, with 10 bases between. Germline V gives CDR1 KGHSH, CDR2 LQKENI. For the CDR3, the DNA is TGTGCCAGCTCACCCCATACCGGGAATGAGCAGTTCTTC. Its translation is CASSPHTGNEQFF.

The rearrangement uses TRBV6-5 and TRBJ2-2, with 8 nucleotides matching TRBD2. Germline-derived CDR1 and CDR2 are MNHEY and SVGAGI. The CDR3 is 17 residues long. With V trimmed by 0 bases and J by 4 bases, 7 bases remained unmatched. CDR3 region: CASSYSNLAGTTGELFF. The CDR3 bases are TGTGCCAGCAGTTACTCAAATCTAGCGGGTACCACCGGGGAGCTGTTTTTT.

This clonotype was seen many times. The V and J genes are TRBV12-3 or TRBV12-4 and TRBJ1-1, with a possible D match to TRBD1 (6 bases). V shed 2 bases and J shed 5 bases, with 12 bases lying between them. This CDR3 has 14 residues. The CDR3 DNA sequence: TGTGCCAGCAGTTTACTGGGGGCGCAGACTGAAGCTTTCTTT. It specifies CASSLLGAQTEAFF.

The sample holds many counts of this clonotype. V gene TRBV29-1 combines with J gene TRBJ1-2, with D uncertain. The CDR3 is 13 residues long. Germline assignment: CDR1 SQVTM and CDR2 ANQGSEA. Trimming removed 6 bases at V and 4 bases at J, with 15 bases between. The CDR3 DNA follows: TGCAGCGTACGGAGGGAAGGTAGCTATGGCTACACCTTC. Its translation is CSVRREGSYGYTF.

This clonotype was counted many times. The V and J genes are TRBV2 and TRBJ1-1, with 7 bases matching TRBD1. CDR1 SNHLY and CDR2 FYNNEI come from the germline V gene. The junction had 14 bases not matched to a gene; V was cut back by 8 bases and J by 2 bases. CDR3 length: 16 residues. In DNA, the CDR3 is TGTGCCAGCGCCCCGGGACAGACGACTAAAAACACTGAAGCTTTCTTT. Translation: CASAPGQTTKNTEAFF. Full variable domain (outside the CDR3, taken from reference TRBV2 and TRBJ1-1): EPEVTQTPSHQVTQMGQEVILRCVPISNHLYFYWYRQILGQKVEFLVSFYNNEISEKSEIFDDQFSVERPDGSNFTLKIRSTKLEDSAMYFCASAPGQTTKNTEAFFGQGTRLTVV.

The rearrangement uses TRBV7-8 and TRBJ2-3; D is unresolved. Germline V lookup: CDR1 SGHVS, CDR2 FQNEAQ. The V gene lost 0 bases and the J gene lost 5 bases, with 6 bases spanning the gap. The CDR3 is 13 residues long. Here the CDR3 reads CASSLAHKDTQYF. DNA of the CDR3: TGTGCCAGCAGCTTAGCGCATAAAGATACGCAGTATTTT.

The chain joins TRBV5-1 to TRBJ1-1; D is possibly TRBD1 (5 bases). V was clipped by 2 bases and J by 4 bases, with 12 bases between them. Germline lookup yields CDR1 SGHRS and CDR2 YFSETQ. The CDR3 length is 14 residues. The CDR3 is CASSLAGSATEAFF. The CDR3 nucleotides read TGCGCCAGCAGCTTAGCAGGGTCTGCCACTGAAGCTTTCTTT.

Many counts were recorded for this clonotype. The chain has TRBV7-9 and TRBJ2-5; D not resolved. There are 12 residues in the CDR3. Between the trimmed V and J ends, which lost 4 bases and 5 bases, there was a span of 8 bases. CDR1 SEHNR and CDR2 FQNEAQ come from the germline V gene (reference sequence). In DNA form, the CDR3 reads TGTGCCAGCAGCTCTAGTTGGGAGACCCAGTACTTC. Amino acids: CASSSSWETQYF.

In this sample, this clonotype turned up many times. V gene TRBV10-2 combines with J gene TRBJ2-5; D might be TRBD2 (6 bases). CDR3 size: 17 residues. CDR1 and CDR2 from the germline V gene are WSHSY and SAAADI. V was shortened by 0 bases and J by 2 bases, with 16 bases between the two germline ends. This CDR3 is CASSESVGTGTQETQYF. The CDR3 DNA reads as TGCGCCAGCAGTGAGTCGGTGGGGACCGGGACTCAAGAGACCCAGTACTTC.

The chain combines TRBV2 with TRBJ2-1; 10 bases line up with TRBD1. With 6 bases clipped from V and 4 bases from J, the junction kept 6 bases outside the gene matches. CDR1 and CDR2 (germline): SNHLY, FYNNEI. The CDR3 loop spans 15 amino acids. CDR3 residues: CASRGRDRGYNEQFF. For the CDR3, the DNA is TGTGCCAGCAGGGGCCGGGACAGGGGTTACAATGAGCAGTTCTTC. The entire variable domain, with the rest obtained from reference TRBV2 and TRBJ2-1, is as follows: EPEVTQTPSHQVTQMGQEVILRCVPISNHLYFYWYRQILGQKVEFLVSFYNNEISEKSEIFDDQFSVERPDGSNFTLKIRSTKLEDSAMYFCASRGRDRGYNEQFFGPGTRLTVL.

This chain connects TRBV7-9 to TRBJ2-7, with a possible D match to TRBD2 (6 bases). Germline CDR1 is SEHNR and CDR2 is FQNEAQ (reference sequence). This CDR3 is built from 14 residues. The ends were cut back, 5 bases at V and 3 bases at J, with 14 bases in the middle. The chain's CDR3 is CASSRPGVGYEQYF. In DNA, the CDR3 is TGTGCCAGCAGCCGACCGGGGGTAGGCTACGAGCAGTACTTC.

This clonotype was counted once. The chain is built from TRBV7-9 and TRBJ1-1; D is possibly TRBD1 (5 bases). The germline V gene has CDR1 SEHNR and CDR2 FQNEAQ (reference sequence). V lost 3 bases to trimming and J lost 3 bases, with 14 bases between them. The CDR3 sequence is 15 residues long. The CDR3 loop reads CASSFGGVEYTEAFF. The CDR3 DNA sequence: TGTGCCAGCAGCTTCGGGGGGGTAGAGTACACTGAAGCTTTCTTT.

Ten or more counts support this clonotype. The chain employs TRBV7-2 and TRBJ1-2, with a tentative D call TRBD1 (5 bases). V was pared by 5 bases and J by 4 bases, with 14 bases between. This CDR3 is built from 14 residues. Germline V gene lookup returns CDR1 SGHTA and CDR2 FQGNSA. CDR3 bases: TGTGCCAGCAGCAGGGGCCAGGGTGGCTATGGCTACACCTTC. This encodes CASSRGQGGYGYTF.

The chain carries TRBV11-1 and TRBJ2-3; D is ambiguous. Trimming took off 1 base at V and 2 bases at J, with 25 bases between the two ends. CDR1 is SGHAT, CDR2 FQDESV, per germline (reference sequence). The CDR3 has 20 residues. CDR3 DNA: TGTGCCAGCAGCTTAGAATGGAGATCGATGGGGTCCTCCATCACAGATACGCAGTATTTT. As protein: CASSLEWRSMGSSITDTQYF.

The chain combines TRBV15 with TRBJ2-1; D gene unclear. The germline gives CDR1 LNHNV, CDR2 YYDKDF (reference sequence). This CDR3 contains 16 residues. Trimming took 9 bases from V and 2 from J, leaving 20 bases between them. The CDR3: CATGSALTKAYNEQFF. DNA for the CDR3: TGTGCCACGGGGTCGGCACTAACTAAGGCCTACAATGAGCAGTTCTTC.

This rearrangement joins TRBV6-5 to TRBJ2-1; 9 bases line up with TRBD2. Germline loops: CDR1 MNHEY, CDR2 SVGAGI. The CDR3 has 14 residues. The V gene end was trimmed by 2 bases and the J gene end by 4 bases; junction bases not matched to a gene: 0. In nucleotides, the CDR3 is TGTGCCAGCAGTTACGCGGGGGGGTACAATGAGCAGTTCTTC. This codes for CASSYAGGYNEQFF.

In its sample, this clonotype was seen a few times. V is TRBV18 and J is TRBJ1-2, with D possibly TRBD1 on 5 matching bases. The CDR3 covers 15 residues. Deletions cut 3 bases from V and 4 bases from J, with 15 bases between. The germline V gene has CDR1 KGHSH and CDR2 LQKENI. The CDR3 DNA follows: TGTGCCAGCTCACCCCAGGGTAGGGAGACCTATGGCTACACCTTC. This gives the protein CASSPQGRETYGYTF. Variable domain in full (rest from reference TRBV18 and TRBJ1-2): NAGVMQNPRHLVRRRGQEARLRCSPMKGHSHVYWYRQLPEEGLKFMVYLQKENIIDESGMPKERFSAEFPKEGPSILRIQQVVRGDSAAYFCASSPQGRETYGYTFGSGTRLTVV.

This clonotype was found many times. The chain recombines TRBV4-3 with TRBJ2-3; D is undetermined. Trimming shortened V by 1 base and J by 0 bases, and 11 bases separated the two germline ends. Germline V gives CDR1 LGHNA, CDR2 YSLEER. This CDR3 spans 16 amino acids. The DNA of the CDR3 is TGCGCCAGCAGCCAAGTTCTCGGTATTAGCACAGATACGCAGTATTTT. Protein sequence: CASSQVLGISTDTQYF.

The chain has TRBV18 and TRBJ2-3; 9 nucleotides agree with TRBD1. The CDR3 contains 16 residues. The ends lost 5 bases at V and 4 bases at J; junction bases unmatched: 10. The germline V gene has CDR1 KGHSH and CDR2 LQKENI. The CDR3 sequence: CASSFFTGGIADTQYF. DNA of the CDR3: TGTGCCAGCTCATTTTTCACAGGGGGCATTGCAGATACGCAGTATTTT.

The V and J genes are TRBV19 and TRBJ1-5, with 9 nucleotides matching TRBD1. V trimming: 5 bases; J trimming: 4 bases; junction bases outside the gene matches: 3. Germline V gene lookup returns CDR1 LNHDA and CDR2 SQIVND (reference sequence). This CDR3 is 14 amino acids long. The CDR3 loop reads CASSRDRVNQPQHF. The CDR3 coding sequence is TGTGCCAGTAGTCGGGACAGGGTGAATCAGCCCCAGCATTTT.